This TCR beta chain originates from a study of T cell repertoires in cytomegalovirus infection. Looking at the study overall: HLA-B-restricted CMV epitopes that are well studied were used alongside recently identified HLA-C-restricted ones. Public TCR beta signature analysis indicated the presence of both CMV infection and matching HLA type. Study-level results: The ex vivo response was dominated by HLA-C-restricted CMV-specific TCR beta clonotypes.

TCRdb analysed the reads with MiXCR anew, one entry per CDR3 protein. The sample includes approximately 730,000 distinct CDR3 sequences, around 29% of them seen just once. The CDR3 runs 17 residues. Germline V gives CDR1 SGHVS, CDR2 FQNEAQ. The germline V and J ends were trimmed by 3 bases and 7 bases, with 19 bases remaining between them. On this clonotype: Its antigen is not identified.

The sequenced sample was cultured CD8+ T cells from PBMCs, obtained from culture after CMV antigen stimulation. The rearrangement links TRBV7-8 to TRBJ1-6, with TRBD1 as a possible D gene (6 bases). The clonotype comes from a human donor in good health (CMV status not recorded). Some clones in this sample may be carry-over from other donors' samples. The CDR3 DNA reads TGTGCCAGCAGCTTTACAAAAGTACAGGGAAGCAATTCACCCCTCCACTTT. It is translated as CASSFTKVQGSNSPLHF.